One TCR beta chain is described in this entry. This record belongs to a study of blood T cell dynamics during melanoma immunotherapy. Germline-derived CDR1 and CDR2 are SQVTM and ANQGSEA. V trimming: 6 bases; J trimming: 5 bases; junction bases outside the gene matches: 7. This CDR3 is built from 13 residues. Clones were read by immunoSEQ multiplex PCR, and TCRdb kept only the in-frame ones, dropping some. The sample records approximately 9,700 clones, 70% to 90% being singletons. Time point indicated: pre-treatment baseline. Disease control meant complete response, partial response or stable disease at 12 weeks.

The chain joins TRBV29-1 to TRBJ1-1; 9 bases agree with TRBD1. The TCR originated in a human donor with melanoma. The sample here was blood, taken from a patient treated with checkpoint blockade. The CDR3 spells CSVIRDRETEAFF. CDR3 bases: TGCAGCGTAATCCGGGACAGGGAGACTGAAGCTTTCTTT. The variable domain in full, completed from reference TRBV29-1 and TRBJ1-1, reads SAVISQKPSRDICQRGTSLTIQCQVDSQVTMMFWYRQQPGQSLTLIATANQGSEATYESGFVIDKFPISRPNLTFSTLTVSNMSPEDSSIYLCSVIRDRETEAFFGQGTRLTVV.